Listed below are T cell receptor beta chains from one sample, sequenced in a study of breast tumors, draining lymph nodes, adjacent tissues. Each CDR3 protein is one row after TCRdb ran MiXCR on the multiplex PCR reads. The sample comprises 13,000 to 15,000 distinct CDR3 sequences, around 50% of which are singletons, and around 30% rests with the top ten. Sequencing was performed on tumor-adjacent breast tissue. These receptors all stem from a female donor with breast cancer. Some clones in this sample may be carry-over from other donors' samples. CDR3s include the opening cysteine and the closing phenylalanine or tryptophan. The D gene is left open where the match is weak. Expanded clones get a size class; other rows say once, few or many, or leave the size out.

J gene,clone size,V gene,D gene,CDR3 protein,CDR3 DNA
TRBJ1-4,-,TRBV12-3/TRBV12-4,TRBD1,CASRRGQGGANEKLFF,TGTGCCAGCAGGCGAGGACAGGGAGGGGCTAATGAAAAACTGTTTTTT
TRBJ2-7,-,TRBV7-9,-,CASNPLGEQYF,TGTGCCAGCAATCCGCTCGGGGAGCAGTACTTC
TRBJ1-4,many,TRBV12-5,-,CASGPDSGKANEKLFF,TGTGCTAGTGGTCCCGACAGCGGGAAGGCTAATGAAAAACTGTTTTTT
TRBJ2-7,many,TRBV28,TRBD1,CASSGTAAYEQYF,TGTGCCAGCAGCGGGACAGCAGCCTACGAGCAGTACTTC
TRBJ2-1,many,TRBV20-1,TRBD2,CSAYKGLPSSYNEQFF,TGCAGTGCTTACAAGGGACTACCGAGCTCCTACAATGAGCAGTTCTTC
TRBJ2-1,large,TRBV6-5,TRBD2,CASSYTPSSGTYNEQFF,TGTGCCAGCAGTTACACCCCTTCTAGCGGGACATACAATGAGCAGTTCTTC
TRBJ2-7,-,TRBV28,-,CASRNAEQYF,TGTGCCAGCAGGAATGCCGAGCAGTACTTC
TRBJ2-7,-,TRBV7-7,-,CASSSLAVTENFEQYF,TGTGCTAGCAGCTCCCTGGCAGTGACAGAAAACTTCGAGCAGTACTTC
TRBJ2-7,medium-sized,TRBV9,-,CASSVCAQQYF,TGTGCCAGCAGCGTCTGTGCCCAGCAGTACTTC
TRBJ2-7,once,TRBV6-6,TRBD1,CASSRPGQGPYEQYF,TGTGCCAGCAGTCGGCCGGGACAGGGACCCTACGAGCAGTACTTC
TRBJ1-2,medium-sized,TRBV20-1,-,CSASRDEGYTF,TGCAGTGCTAGCAGGGACGAGGGCTACACCTTC
TRBJ1-2,many,TRBV25-1,TRBD1,CASSGDRGLYGYTF,TGTGCCAGCAGTGGTGACAGGGGGCTATATGGCTACACCTTC
TRBJ1-2,many,TRBV30,TRBD1,CAWSTGTGGRGYTF,TGTGCCTGGAGTACCGGGACAGGGGGCCGGGGCTACACCTTC
TRBJ2-5,-,TRBV20-1,-,CSVSGQGTRENQYF,TGCAGTGTCAGCGGGCAGGGGACCAGAGAGAACCAGTACTTC
TRBJ2-3,-,TRBV6-4,TRBD1,CASSGTGGTDTQYF,TGTGCCAGCAGTGGGACAGGGGGCACAGATACGCAGTATTTT
TRBJ2-3,-,TRBV24-1,-,CATSDPDSVVTDTQYF,TGTGCCACCAGTGATCCGGACTCGGTCGTAACCGACACGCAGTATTTT
TRBJ1-2,few,TRBV12-3/TRBV12-4,TRBD1,CASSRGQGSYGYTF,TGTGCCAGCAGTCGGGGACAGGGAAGCTATGGCTACACCTTC
TRBJ1-4,-,TRBV29-1,TRBD1,CSARRDSNEKLFF,TGCAGCGCGCGCCGGGACAGCAATGAAAAACTGTTTTTT
TRBJ2-3,medium-sized,TRBV24-1,-,CATSDPGSRDADTQYF,TGTGCCACCAGTGATCCAGGGTCCAGAGACGCAGATACGCAGTATTTT
TRBJ1-3,many,TRBV9,-,CASSASAGMGYSGNTIYF,TGTGCCAGCAGCGCCTCAGCAGGGATGGGGTACTCTGGAAACACCATATATTTT